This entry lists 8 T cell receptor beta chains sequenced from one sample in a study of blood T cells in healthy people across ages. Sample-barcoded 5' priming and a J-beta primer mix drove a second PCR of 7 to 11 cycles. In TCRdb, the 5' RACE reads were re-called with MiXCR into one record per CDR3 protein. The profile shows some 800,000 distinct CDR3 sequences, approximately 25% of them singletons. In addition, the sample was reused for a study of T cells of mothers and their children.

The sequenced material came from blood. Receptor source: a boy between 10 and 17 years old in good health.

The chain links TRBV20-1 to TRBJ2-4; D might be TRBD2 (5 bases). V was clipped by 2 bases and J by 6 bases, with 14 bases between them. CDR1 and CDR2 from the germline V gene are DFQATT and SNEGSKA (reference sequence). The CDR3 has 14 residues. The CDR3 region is CSARQTSAGNIQYF. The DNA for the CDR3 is TGCAGTGCTAGACAGACCTCGGCGGGAAACATTCAGTACTTC.

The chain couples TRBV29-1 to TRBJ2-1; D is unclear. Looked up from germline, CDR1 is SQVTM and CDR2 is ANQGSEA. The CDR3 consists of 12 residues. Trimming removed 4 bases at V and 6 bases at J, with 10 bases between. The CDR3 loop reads CSVVPGSNEQFF. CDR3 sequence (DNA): TGCAGCGTTGTCCCAGGATCCAATGAGCAGTTCTTC.

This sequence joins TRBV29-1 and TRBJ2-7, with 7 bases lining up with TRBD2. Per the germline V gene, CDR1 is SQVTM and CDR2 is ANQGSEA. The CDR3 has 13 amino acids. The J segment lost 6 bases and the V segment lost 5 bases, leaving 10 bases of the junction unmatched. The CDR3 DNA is TGCAGCGTTTCCGAGCGGGATCCACGCGAGCAGTACTTC. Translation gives CSVSERDPREQYF.

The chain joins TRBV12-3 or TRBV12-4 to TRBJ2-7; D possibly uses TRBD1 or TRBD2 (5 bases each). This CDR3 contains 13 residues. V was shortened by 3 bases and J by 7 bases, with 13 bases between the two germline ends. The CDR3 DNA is TGTGCCAGCAGTTTCGGGCCGGGGCGGGAGCAGTACTTC. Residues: CASSFGPGREQYF.

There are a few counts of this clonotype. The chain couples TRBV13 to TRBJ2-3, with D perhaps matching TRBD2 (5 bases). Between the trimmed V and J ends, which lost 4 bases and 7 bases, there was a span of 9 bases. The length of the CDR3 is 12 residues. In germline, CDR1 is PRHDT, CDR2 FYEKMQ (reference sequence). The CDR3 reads CASSSNGNTQYF. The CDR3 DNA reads TGTGCCAGCAGCTCTAACGGGAATACGCAGTATTTT.

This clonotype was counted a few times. CDR3 protein: CASSFGSGRTDTQYF. CDR3 DNA: TGTGCCAGCAGTTTTGGGTCAGGAAGGACAGATACGCAGTATTTT. The chain uses TRBV12-3 or TRBV12-4 and TRBJ2-3; D not certain. The CDR3 runs 15 residues. V was cut by 3 bases and J by 3 bases, with 13 bases left in between.

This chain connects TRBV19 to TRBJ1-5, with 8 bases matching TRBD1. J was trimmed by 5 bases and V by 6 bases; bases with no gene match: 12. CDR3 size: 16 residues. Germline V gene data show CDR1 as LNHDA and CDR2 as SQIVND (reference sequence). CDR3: CASSPDSGGADQPQHF. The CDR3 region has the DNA TGTGCCAGTAGCCCTGACTCAGGGGGCGCGGATCAGCCCCAGCATTTT.

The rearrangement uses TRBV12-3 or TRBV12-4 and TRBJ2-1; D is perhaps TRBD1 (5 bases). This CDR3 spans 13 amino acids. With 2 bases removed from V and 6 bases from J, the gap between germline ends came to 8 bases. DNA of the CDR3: TGTGCCAGCAGTTTAATAGGGGCCAATGAGCAGTTCTTC. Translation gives CASSLIGANEQFF.